The rows below give T cell receptor beta chains drawn from one sample of a study of long-term antiretroviral therapy in people with HIV. This table comes from immunoSEQ multiplex PCR, and its TCRdb copy is limited to in-frame clones, with some not included. The sample has some 12,000 clones; approximately 83% are singletons. Here the sequenced sample was unsorted PBMCs, taken 3.4 years after starting antiretroviral therapy. The receptors stem from a man aged 35 to 55 with HIV. CDR3s include the opening cysteine and the closing phenylalanine or tryptophan. A D gene is named only where the DNA matches it firmly. Size is stated for part of the rows, as once, few or many counts, or as a class when the clone is expanded.

V: TRBV15; J: TRBJ1-1; size: NA; D: NA; CDR3: CATSREYGVNTEAFF; DNA: TGTGCCACCAGCAGAGAATATGGGGTAAACACTGAAGCTTTCTTT
V: TRBV10-2; J: TRBJ2-2; size: NA; D: NA; CDR3: CASSVAPGELFF; DNA: TGCGCCAGCAGTGTAGCTCCCGGGGAGCTGTTTTTT
V: TRBV5-1; J: TRBJ2-7; size: NA; D: NA; CDR3: CASSQDGYEQYF; DNA: TGCGCCAGCTCCCAGGACGGCTACGAGCAGTACTTC
V: TRBV14; J: TRBJ2-5; size: NA; D: TRBD1; CDR3: CASTYTGGPFGTQYF; DNA: TGTGCCAGCACCTACACAGGGGGCCCCTTCGGGACCCAGTACTTC
V: TRBV13; J: TRBJ2-5; size: NA; D: NA; CDR3: CASRQGETQYF; DNA: TGTGCCAGCAGGCAGGGAGAGACCCAGTACTTC
V: TRBV9; J: TRBJ2-2; size: NA; D: TRBD2; CDR3: CASGLAGGNGELFF; DNA: TGTGCCAGTGGACTAGCGGGAGGGAACGGGGAGCTGTTTTTT
V: TRBV30; J: TRBJ1-5; size: NA; D: NA; CDR3: CAWSVGRTHNQPQHF; DNA: TGTGCCTGGAGTGTAGGCAGAACCCACAATCAGCCCCAGCATTTT
V: TRBV7-3; J: TRBJ2-5; size: NA; D: TRBD1; CDR3: CASSWTGRETQYF; DNA: TGTGCCAGCAGCTGGACAGGGCGAGAGACCCAGTACTTC
V: TRBV6-5; J: TRBJ1-1; size: NA; D: NA; CDR3: CASGIRGAEAFF; DNA: TGTGCCAGCGGAATAAGGGGAGCCGAAGCTTTCTTT
V: TRBV7-6; J: TRBJ2-1; size: NA; D: TRBD2; CDR3: CASSFLGGREVNEQFF; DNA: TGTGCCAGCAGCTTCCTCGGCGGGAGGGAGGTCAATGAGCAGTTCTTC
V: TRBV6-4; J: TRBJ2-2; size: once; D: NA; CDR3: CASSEEGGGTGELFF; DNA: TGTGCCAGCAGTGAGGAGGGTGGGGGCACCGGGGAGCTGTTTTTT
V: TRBV10-3; J: TRBJ2-7; size: NA; D: NA; CDR3: CATRMDLSYEQYF; DNA: TGTGCCACCCGGATGGACCTCTCCTACGAGCAGTACTTC
V: TRBV11-2; J: TRBJ2-1; size: few; D: NA; CDR3: CASTKGGIRDNEQFF; DNA: TGTGCCAGCACCAAAGGCGGGATACGGGACAATGAGCAGTTCTTC
V: TRBV7-8; J: TRBJ1-4; size: NA; D: TRBD1; CDR3: CASTQTGGSNEKLFF; DNA: TGTGCCAGCACCCAAACAGGGGGCAGTAATGAAAAACTGTTTTTT
V: TRBV28; J: TRBJ2-1; size: few; D: TRBD2; CDR3: CASSPRLAGGDEQFF; DNA: TGTGCCAGCAGTCCGAGACTAGCGGGAGGGGATGAGCAGTTCTTC
V: TRBV4-1; J: TRBJ1-1; size: NA; D: NA; CDR3: CASSQEWMNTEAFF; DNA: TGCGCCAGCAGCCAAGAATGGATGAACACTGAAGCTTTCTTT
V: TRBV30; J: TRBJ1-2; size: NA; D: NA; CDR3: CALRGGGTSNSYTF; DNA: TGTGCCCTGCGGGGTGGGGGGACCTCGAATAGCTACACCTTC
V: TRBV30; J: TRBJ2-7; size: NA; D: NA; CDR3: CAWHKLPTGTYEQYF; DNA: TGTGCCTGGCATAAACTACCCACAGGGACCTACGAGCAGTACTTC
V: TRBV7-9; J: TRBJ2-1; size: NA; D: NA; CDR3: CASSQVGGPGEQFF; DNA: TGTGCCAGCAGCCAGGTTGGGGGCCCCGGTGAGCAGTTCTTC
V: TRBV7-8; J: TRBJ2-7; size: NA; D: NA; CDR3: CASIRGDRAYEQYF; DNA: TGTGCCAGCATCCGAGGTGACCGCGCCTACGAGCAGTACTTC
V: TRBV30; J: TRBJ2-7; size: NA; D: NA; CDR3: CAWSGASVYEQYF; DNA: TGTGCCTGGAGTGGGGCTTCAGTCTACGAGCAGTACTTC
V: TRBV18; J: TRBJ2-7; size: few; D: NA; CDR3: CASSPSVSYEQYF; DNA: TGTGCCAGCTCACCATCAGTCTCCTACGAGCAGTACTTC
V: TRBV7-2; J: TRBJ1-2; size: NA; D: TRBD1; CDR3: CASSLDRMGYTF; DNA: TGTGCCAGCAGCCTGGACAGGATGGGCTACACCTTC
V: TRBV7-2; J: TRBJ2-1; size: NA; D: NA; CDR3: CASSLVLGGVSYNEQFF; DNA: TGTGCCAGCAGCTTAGTCCTAGGAGGGGTCTCCTACAATGAGCAGTTCTTC
V: TRBV4-3; J: TRBJ2-1; size: NA; D: TRBD2; CDR3: CASSQATTRTSSHNEQFF; DNA: TGCGCCAGCAGCCAAGCCACGACGAGGACTAGCAGCCACAATGAGCAGTTCTTC
V: TRBV11-2; J: TRBJ1-1; size: NA; D: NA; CDR3: CASSLGPYTEAFF; DNA: TGTGCCAGCAGCTTAGGGCCATACACTGAAGCTTTCTTT
V: TRBV30; J: TRBJ2-7; size: NA; D: NA; CDR3: CAWSVPTQAESSYEQYF; DNA: TGTGCCTGGAGTGTGCCTACTCAAGCGGAGAGCTCCTACGAGCAGTACTTC
V: TRBV6-5; J: TRBJ2-7; size: NA; D: TRBD1; CDR3: CASSPTGKGYEQYF; DNA: TGTGCCAGCAGTCCGACAGGGAAGGGCTACGAGCAGTACTTC
V: TRBV20-1; J: TRBJ1-4; size: NA; D: NA; CDR3: CSASKGEVGFF; DNA: TGCAGTGCTTCCAAAGGGGAGGTTGGGTTTTTT
V: TRBV6-5; J: TRBJ2-7; size: NA; D: TRBD2; CDR3: CASSYSGGRNEQYF; DNA: TGTGCCAGCAGTTACTCGGGAGGGAGAAACGAGCAGTACTTC
V: TRBV7-8; J: TRBJ2-3; size: NA; D: TRBD2; CDR3: CASSLAFQRESGTDTQYF; DNA: TGTGCCAGCAGCTTAGCGTTTCAGCGGGAGTCTGGCACAGATACGCAGTATTTT
V: TRBV29-1; J: TRBJ2-7; size: NA; D: TRBD1; CDR3: CSVEYGDRESYEQYF; DNA: TGCAGCGTTGAATATGGTGACAGGGAATCGTACGAGCAGTACTTC
V: TRBV5-1; J: TRBJ2-7; size: NA; D: TRBD1; CDR3: CASSARDRGDEQYF; DNA: TGCGCCAGCAGCGCCCGGGACAGGGGTGACGAGCAGTACTTC
V: TRBV11-2; J: TRBJ2-6; size: NA; D: TRBD2; CDR3: CASSPRLAGESGANVLTF; DNA: TGTGCCAGCAGCCCAAGACTAGCGGGAGAGTCTGGGGCCAACGTCCTGACTTTC
V: TRBV25-1; J: TRBJ2-1; size: NA; D: NA; CDR3: CASSEFDSDRFF; DNA: TGTGCCAGCAGTGAATTTGACTCAGATCGGTTCTTC
V: TRBV5-6; J: TRBJ2-7; size: NA; D: TRBD2; CDR3: CASSQWGLAGPYEQYF; DNA: TGTGCCAGCAGCCAATGGGGCCTAGCGGGTCCCTACGAGCAGTACTTC
V: TRBV7-9; J: TRBJ2-1; size: NA; D: NA; CDR3: CASSPPLNEQFF; DNA: TGTGCCAGCAGCCCTCCTCTTAATGAGCAGTTCTTC
V: TRBV7-3; J: TRBJ2-1; size: few; D: NA; CDR3: CASSFTGNEQFF; DNA: TGTGCCAGCAGCTTTACAGGCAATGAGCAGTTCTTC
V: TRBV30; J: TRBJ1-2; size: NA; D: NA; CDR3: CAWSVIPGRVEGYTF; DNA: TGTGCCTGGAGTGTTATCCCGGGAAGGGTTGAAGGCTACACCTTC
V: TRBV29-1; J: TRBJ2-4; size: NA; D: NA; CDR3: CSVRQGGENIQYF; DNA: TGCAGCGTTAGGCAGGGGGGAGAAAACATTCAGTACTTC
V: TRBV11-3; J: TRBJ2-7; size: NA; D: NA; CDR3: CASSLDASYEQYF; DNA: TGTGCCAGCAGCTTGGACGCGTCCTACGAGCAGTACTTC
V: TRBV29-1; J: TRBJ2-2; size: NA; D: NA; CDR3: CSVEQGRGGELFF; DNA: TGCAGCGTTGAGCAGGGTAGGGGCGGGGAGCTGTTTTTT
V: TRBV7-2; J: TRBJ1-1; size: NA; D: TRBD1; CDR3: CASSVQGARTEAFF; DNA: TGTGCCAGCAGCGTACAGGGGGCGCGTACTGAAGCTTTCTTT
V: TRBV19; J: TRBJ2-1; size: NA; D: TRBD2; CDR3: CASTPALAGIDEQFF; DNA: TGTGCCAGTACCCCCGCACTAGCGGGAATCGATGAGCAGTTCTTC
V: TRBV12-5; J: TRBJ2-2; size: few; D: NA; CDR3: CASARITGELFF; DNA: TGTGCTAGTGCAAGGATCACCGGGGAGCTGTTTTTT
V: TRBV7-9; J: TRBJ2-7; size: NA; D: NA; CDR3: CASSYVGANYEQYF; DNA: TGTGCCAGCAGCTATGTCGGCGCCAACTACGAGCAGTACTTC
V: TRBV2; J: TRBJ1-2; size: NA; D: TRBD1; CDR3: CASSYRDRSGYTF; DNA: TGTGCCAGCAGTTACCGGGACAGATCTGGCTACACCTTC
V: TRBV29-1; J: TRBJ2-5; size: NA; D: NA; CDR3: CSVGPGETQYF; DNA: TGCAGCGTTGGACCCGGGGAGACCCAGTACTTC
V: TRBV19; J: TRBJ1-4; size: NA; D: NA; CDR3: CASRDSPTNEKLFF; DNA: TGTGCCAGTAGGGACAGCCCAACTAATGAAAAACTGTTTTTT
V: TRBV7-8; J: TRBJ1-4; size: NA; D: NA; CDR3: CASSTSLSPPTNEKLFF; DNA: TGTGCCAGCAGCACCTCCCTTTCTCCTCCAACTAATGAAAAACTGTTTTTT
V: TRBV27; J: TRBJ1-4; size: NA; D: NA; CDR3: CASSPDKILWGRDGKLFF; DNA: TGTGCCAGCAGTCCGGATAAGATTCTCTGGGGTCGAGACGGAAAACTGTTTTTT
V: TRBV25-1; J: TRBJ2-3; size: NA; D: NA; CDR3: CASSEGSYSTDTQYF; DNA: TGTGCCAGCAGTGAGGGGAGTTATAGCACAGATACGCAGTATTTT
V: TRBV5-1; J: TRBJ2-7; size: NA; D: NA; CDR3: CASRLTGSTYEQYF; DNA: TGCGCCAGCAGACTGACAGGATCAACCTACGAGCAGTACTTC
V: TRBV4-3; J: TRBJ2-5; size: NA; D: TRBD1; CDR3: CASSQEDRLETQYF; DNA: TGCGCCAGCAGCCAAGAGGACAGGTTGGAGACCCAGTACTTC
V: TRBV5-1; J: TRBJ2-7; size: medium-sized; D: TRBD2; CDR3: CASSPGRGPGLASYEQYF; DNA: TGCGCCAGCAGCCCCGGCCGGGGCCCGGGACTAGCATCCTACGAGCAGTACTTC
V: TRBV29-1; J: TRBJ1-3; size: NA; D: NA; CDR3: CSVGGMGSGNTIYF; DNA: TGCAGCGTTGGAGGGATGGGATCTGGAAACACCATATATTTT
V: TRBV7-2; J: TRBJ2-7; size: few; D: NA; CDR3: CASSLDSSASYEQYF; DNA: TGTGCCAGCAGCTTAGACTCTTCGGCCTCCTACGAGCAGTACTTC
V: TRBV19; J: TRBJ1-2; size: NA; D: NA; CDR3: CASNNGLAGQGVGYTF; DNA: TGTGCCAGTAATAATGGCCTCGCGGGGCAGGGCGTTGGCTACACCTTC
V: TRBV19; J: TRBJ2-1; size: NA; D: TRBD2; CDR3: CASSMTSGAYNEQFF; DNA: TGTGCCAGTAGTATGACTAGCGGGGCTTACAATGAGCAGTTCTTC
V: TRBV7-2; J: TRBJ2-7; size: few; D: TRBD2; CDR3: CASSLEGTSGAYEQYF; DNA: TGTGCCAGCAGCTTAGAAGGGACTAGCGGAGCTTACGAGCAGTACTTC